The 18 T cell receptor beta chains below come from one sample, sequenced in a study of cytomegalovirus exposure and HLA in healthy donors. Method: immunoSEQ multiplex PCR; TCRdb's copy keeps in-frame clones and lacks some. The sample gives around 300,000 clones, approximately 86% of which show up once; over 0.95% is in the top ten. Sequencing was performed on PBMCs. These receptors were collected from a woman aged 18-30 years in good health and CMV-seronegative.

A few counts support this clone. This chain uses TRBV10-1 with TRBJ1-3; D is ambiguous. Trimming cost V 0 bases and J 2 bases, with 5 bases left between them. This CDR3 comprises 14 residues. Germline V CDR1 and CDR2: WNHNN, SYGVQD (reference sequence). This CDR3 is CASSESSTGNTIYF. CDR3 bases: TGCGCCAGCAGTGAGTCTAGTACTGGAAACACCATATATTTT.

The chain uses TRBV30 and TRBJ2-1; TRBD2 agrees at 10 bases. With 1 base clipped from V and 4 bases from J, the junction kept 1 base outside the gene matches. The CDR3 has 14 residues. The V gene's germline CDR1 is GTSNPN and CDR2 SVGIG (reference sequence). The CDR3: CAWSELAGYNEQFF. The CDR3 DNA follows: TGTGCCTGGAGTGAACTAGCGGGATACAATGAGCAGTTCTTC.

This rearrangement joins TRBV7-2 to TRBJ1-1; D unclear. This CDR3 is built from 13 residues. Trimming shortened V by 4 bases and J by 4 bases, and 10 bases separated the two germline ends. The germline CDR1 and CDR2 sequences are SGHTA and FQGNSA. DNA of the CDR3: TGTGCCAGCAGCTACGGGAAGGGCACTGAAGCTTTCTTT. It specifies CASSYGKGTEAFF. The whole variable domain, remainder taken from reference TRBV7-2 and TRBJ1-1, is GAGVSQSPSNKVTEKGKDVELRCDPISGHTALYWYRQSLGQGLEFLIYFQGNSAPDKSGLPSDRFSAERTGGSVSTLTIQRTQQEDSAVYLCASSYGKGTEAFFGQGTRLTVV.

The chain links TRBV7-9 to TRBJ1-5; 8 nucleotides agree with TRBD1. The germline V gene encodes CDR1 SEHNR and CDR2 FQNEAQ (reference sequence). The CDR3 spans 15 residues. V was pared by 5 bases and J by 1 base, with 4 bases of the junction left unmatched. The CDR3 coding sequence is TGTGCCAGCAGCGGGACAGGCTTCAGCAATCAGCCCCAGCATTTT. Translated: CASSGTGFSNQPQHF.

This clone was seen a few times. The chain uses TRBV4-1 and TRBJ2-7, with 9 positions matching TRBD1. The V and J ends lost 4 bases and 5 bases, in that order; junction bases with no gene match: 9. CDR1 and CDR2 from the germline V gene are MGHRA and YSYEKL. This CDR3 is 15 amino acids long. In DNA, the CDR3 is TGCGCCAGCAGCCGGGGGGGACAGGGTTTTGACGAGCAGTACTTC. Translated: CASSRGGQGFDEQYF.

This sequence joins TRBV6-5 and TRBJ2-7; D remains unclear. Germline V gene data show CDR1 as MNHEY and CDR2 as SVGAGI. V lost 6 bases and J 7 bases, leaving 10 bases between the germline ends. CDR3 length: 11 residues. This CDR3 reads CASRRESEQYF. The CDR3 DNA sequence: TGTGCCAGCAGGCGTGAATCGGAGCAGTACTTC.

This chain joins TRBV25-1 and TRBJ1-2; maybe TRBD1 (6 bases). V gave up 2 bases and J gave up 5 bases, with 15 bases separating them. The CDR3 is 15 amino acids. Germline assignment: CDR1 MGHDK and CDR2 SYGVNS. The CDR3 protein is CASSEVGDIGYGYTF. The CDR3 coding sequence is TGTGCCAGCAGTGAAGTCGGGGACATTGGTTATGGCTACACCTTC.

The V gene is TRBV4-3, the J gene TRBJ1-2; 7 nucleotides match TRBD1. Germline V CDR1 and CDR2: LGHNA, YSLEER. With 0 bases clipped from V and 4 bases from J, the junction kept 2 bases outside the gene matches. This CDR3 has 14 residues. The CDR3 spells CASSQDRGSYGYTF. CDR3 bases: TGCGCCAGCAGCCAAGACAGGGGGTCCTATGGCTACACCTTC.

The genes are TRBV29-1 and TRBJ1-2, with no clear D. Trimming pared 3 bases from V and 4 bases from J, leaving 12 bases between. This CDR3 is built from 13 residues. CDR1 is SQVTM and CDR2 is ANQGSEA in the germline V gene. Here the CDR3 reads CSVDVNRGYGYTF. For the CDR3, the DNA is TGCAGCGTTGATGTGAACCGGGGCTATGGCTACACCTTC.

V is TRBV5-4 and J is TRBJ2-1, with 11 bases fitting TRBD2. The CDR3 covers 15 residues. Germline assignment: CDR1 SGHNT and CDR2 YYREEE (reference sequence). The V and J ends lost 2 bases and 10 bases, in that order; junction bases with no gene match: 8. In DNA form, the CDR3 reads TGTGCCAGCAGCTTAAGGCTAGCGGGAGGATGGGAGCAGTTCTTC. As protein: CASSLRLAGGWEQFF.

The chain recombines TRBV5-1 with TRBJ1-1; possibly TRBD1 for D (5 bases). The germline V gene encodes CDR1 SGHRS and CDR2 YFSETQ. Trimming removed 4 bases at V and 6 bases at J, with 13 bases between. The CDR3 totals 13 residues. This CDR3 reads CASSKEGLPEAFF. The CDR3 DNA follows: TGCGCCAGCAGCAAGGAGGGGTTACCTGAAGCTTTCTTT.

The chain links TRBV30 to TRBJ2-2; D uncertain. The CDR3 has 13 amino acids. Deletions cut 2 bases from V and 4 bases from J, with 8 bases between. CDR1 and CDR2 (germline): GTSNPN, SVGIG (reference sequence). CDR3 bases: TGTGCCTGGAGTCTTTCCGGCACCGGGGAGCTGTTTTTT. It specifies CAWSLSGTGELFF.

The CDR3 sequence: CASSYSGGLYNEQFF. For the CDR3, the DNA is TGTGCCAGCAGTTATAGCGGGGGACTCTACAATGAGCAGTTCTTC. The rearrangement joins TRBV27 to TRBJ2-1; 9 bases are a match to TRBD2. Trimming cost V 4 bases and J 3 bases; bases outside gene matches: 4. The CDR3 runs to 15 residues. CDR1 MNHEY and CDR2 SMNVEV come from the germline V gene (reference sequence).

The rearrangement links TRBV27 to TRBJ1-5; tentative D call: TRBD1 (6 bases). Germline CDR1 is MNHEY and CDR2 is SMNVEV (reference sequence). There are 16 residues in the CDR3. V was trimmed by 6 bases and J by 3 bases, leaving 18 bases between them. The DNA of the CDR3 is TGTGCCAGCAGGGACTTCTCAAGGGGGTCCAATCAGCCCCAGCATTTT. This translates into CASRDFSRGSNQPQHF.

V usage is TRBV18 and J usage is TRBJ2-5, with 7 bases that match TRBD1. CDR1 KGHSH and CDR2 LQKENI come from the germline V gene. The CDR3 has 13 residues. J lost 9 bases, V lost 5 bases, and 9 bases had no gene match. In nucleotides, the CDR3 is TGTGCCAGCTCATTCCGACAGGGTAGGGCCCAGTACTTC. Translating it yields CASSFRQGRAQYF.

The chain carries TRBV9 and TRBJ1-5; 10 bases match TRBD1. Trimming at V came to 4 bases and at J to 5 bases, leaving 9 bases not matched to a gene. The CDR3 runs to 16 residues. Germline values: CDR1 SGDLS, CDR2 YYNGEE. CDR3 in DNA: TGTGCCAGCAGCCCGAGTGGGACAGGGGTAGATCAGCCCCAGCATTTT. Translating gives CASSPSGTGVDQPQHF.

This chain uses TRBV7-6 with TRBJ2-1; 8 bases are shared with TRBD2. The CDR3 consists of 15 residues. The J segment lost 2 bases and the V segment lost 5 bases, leaving 5 bases of the junction unmatched. Germline CDR1 reads SGHVS; CDR2 reads FNYEAQ. CDR3 loop: CASSRIAGPYNEQFF. Written as DNA, the CDR3 is TGTGCCAGCAGCCGAATAGCGGGGCCCTACAATGAGCAGTTCTTC.

This clone was recorded only once. V and J are TRBV7-9 and TRBJ2-5; 8 bases line up with TRBD1. Germline assignment: CDR1 SEHNR and CDR2 FQNEAQ (reference sequence). V shed 3 bases and J 1 base; nucleotides not matched to a gene: 4. The CDR3 covers 15 residues. The CDR3 region is CASSLGTGIQETQYF. The DNA of the CDR3 is TGTGCCAGCAGCTTGGGGACAGGTATCCAAGAGACCCAGTACTTC.